This TCR beta chain originates from a study of chemoradiotherapy in HPV16-positive cancers. TCRdb keeps only in-frame clones here, not all; method: immunoSEQ multiplex PCR. The table has around 20,000 clones, roughly 73% seen once. V was cut by 0 bases and J by 0 bases, with 8 bases left in between. The germline V gene has CDR1 SGHTA and CDR2 FQGNSA. This CDR3 has 16 amino acids. V and J are TRBV7-2 and TRBJ2-2, with D perhaps matching TRBD2 (6 bases). This sample was gathered from a patient who underwent chemoradiotherapy. The receptor's source is a human donor with HPV-associated anogenital cancer. The CDR3 DNA follows: TGTGCCAGCAGCTTAGCGGGGACTTCGAACACCGGGGAGCTGTTTTTT. The encoded protein is CASSLAGTSNTGELFF.